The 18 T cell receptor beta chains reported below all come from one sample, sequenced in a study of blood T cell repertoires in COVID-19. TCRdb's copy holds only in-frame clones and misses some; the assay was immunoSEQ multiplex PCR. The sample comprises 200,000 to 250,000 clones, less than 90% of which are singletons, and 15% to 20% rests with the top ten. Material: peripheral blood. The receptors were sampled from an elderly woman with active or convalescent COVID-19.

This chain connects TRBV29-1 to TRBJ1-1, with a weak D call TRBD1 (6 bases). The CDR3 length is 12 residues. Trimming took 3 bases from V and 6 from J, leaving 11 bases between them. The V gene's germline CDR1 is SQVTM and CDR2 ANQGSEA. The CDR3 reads CSVDRGTAEAFF. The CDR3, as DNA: TGCAGCGTTGACAGGGGCACGGCTGAAGCTTTCTTT.

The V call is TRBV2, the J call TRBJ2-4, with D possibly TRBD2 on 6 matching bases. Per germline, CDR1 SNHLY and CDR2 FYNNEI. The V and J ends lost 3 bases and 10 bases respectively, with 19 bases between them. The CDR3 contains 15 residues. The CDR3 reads CASSDGPEPGRIQYF. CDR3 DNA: TGTGCCAGCAGTGATGGGCCGGAACCGGGGAGGATTCAGTACTTC.

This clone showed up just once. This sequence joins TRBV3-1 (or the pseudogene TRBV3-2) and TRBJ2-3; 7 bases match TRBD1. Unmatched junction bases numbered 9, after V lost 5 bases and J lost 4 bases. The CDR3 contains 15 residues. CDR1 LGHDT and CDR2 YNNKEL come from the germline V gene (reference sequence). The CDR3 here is CASSFRQGKSDTQYF. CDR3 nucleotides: TGTGCCAGCAGCTTCCGACAGGGCAAGTCAGATACGCAGTATTTT.

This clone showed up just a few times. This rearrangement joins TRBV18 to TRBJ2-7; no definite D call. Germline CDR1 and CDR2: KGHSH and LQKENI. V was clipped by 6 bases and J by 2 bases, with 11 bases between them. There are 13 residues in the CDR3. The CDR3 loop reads CASSDTWAYEQYF. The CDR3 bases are TGTGCCAGCTCCGACACGTGGGCCTACGAGCAGTACTTC.

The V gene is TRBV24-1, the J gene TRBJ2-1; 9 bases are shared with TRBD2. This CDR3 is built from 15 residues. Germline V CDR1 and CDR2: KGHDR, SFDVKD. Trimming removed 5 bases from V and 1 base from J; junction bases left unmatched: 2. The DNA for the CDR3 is TGTGCCACCAGTGGTGCGGGGGGGTCCTACAATGAGCAGTTCTTC. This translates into CATSGAGGSYNEQFF.

The CDR3, as DNA: TGTGCCAGCAGCCGGGACAGGGGTTCTGAAAAACTGTTTTTT. Translating gives CASSRDRGSEKLFF. V is TRBV5-4 and J is TRBJ1-4; 10 bases are shared with TRBD1. Germline V gene lookup returns CDR1 SGHNT and CDR2 YYREEE (reference sequence). The V and J ends lost 4 bases and 7 bases, in that order; junction bases with no gene match: 4. There are 14 residues in the CDR3.

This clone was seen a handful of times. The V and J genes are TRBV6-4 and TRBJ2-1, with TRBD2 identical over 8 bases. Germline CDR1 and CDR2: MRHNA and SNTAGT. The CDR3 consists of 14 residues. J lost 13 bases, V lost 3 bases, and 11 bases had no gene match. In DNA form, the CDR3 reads TGTGCCAGCAGTGAGGAGGGTAAGGCGGGGGGACAGTTCTTC. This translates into CASSEEGKAGGQFF.

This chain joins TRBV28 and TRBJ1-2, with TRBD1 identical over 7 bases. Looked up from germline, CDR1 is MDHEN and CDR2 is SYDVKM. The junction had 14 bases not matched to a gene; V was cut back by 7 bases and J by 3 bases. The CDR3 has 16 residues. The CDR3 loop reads CASNPVDTGEYYGYTF. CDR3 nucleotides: TGTGCCAGCAACCCCGTCGACACAGGGGAGTACTATGGCTACACCTTC.

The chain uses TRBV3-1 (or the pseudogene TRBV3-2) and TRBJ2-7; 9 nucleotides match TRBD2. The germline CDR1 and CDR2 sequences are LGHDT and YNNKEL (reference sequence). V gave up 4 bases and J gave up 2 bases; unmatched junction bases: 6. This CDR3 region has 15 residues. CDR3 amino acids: CASSPTIAGAYEQYF. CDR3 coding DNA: TGTGCCAGCAGCCCGACGATAGCGGGAGCCTACGAGCAGTACTTC.

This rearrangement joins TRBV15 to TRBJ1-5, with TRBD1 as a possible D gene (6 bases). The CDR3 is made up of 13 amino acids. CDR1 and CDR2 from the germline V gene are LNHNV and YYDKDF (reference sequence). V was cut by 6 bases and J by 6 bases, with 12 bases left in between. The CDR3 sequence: CATRSQGAQPQHF. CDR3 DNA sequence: TGTGCCACCAGGTCACAGGGCGCTCAGCCCCAGCATTTT.

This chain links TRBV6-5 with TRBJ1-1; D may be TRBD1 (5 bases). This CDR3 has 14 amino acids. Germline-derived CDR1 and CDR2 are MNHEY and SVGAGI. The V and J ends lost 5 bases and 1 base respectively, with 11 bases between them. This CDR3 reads CASSRQKGNTEAFF. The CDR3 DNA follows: TGTGCCAGCAGTCGACAGAAGGGGAACACTGAAGCTTTCTTT.

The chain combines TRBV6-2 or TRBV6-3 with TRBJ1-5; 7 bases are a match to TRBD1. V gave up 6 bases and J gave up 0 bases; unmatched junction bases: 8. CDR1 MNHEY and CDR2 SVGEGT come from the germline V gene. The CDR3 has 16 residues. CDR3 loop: CASSRGTVNSNQPQHF. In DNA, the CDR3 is TGTGCCAGCAGCCGGGGGACAGTCAATAGCAATCAGCCCCAGCATTTT.

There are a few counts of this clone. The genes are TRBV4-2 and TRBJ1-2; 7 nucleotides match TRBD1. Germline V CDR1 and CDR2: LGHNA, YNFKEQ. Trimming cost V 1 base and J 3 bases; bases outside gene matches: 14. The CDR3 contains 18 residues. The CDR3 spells CASSQVGAGGQLYYGYTF. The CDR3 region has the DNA TGTGCCAGCAGCCAAGTTGGGGCAGGGGGACAGCTCTACTATGGCTACACCTTC.

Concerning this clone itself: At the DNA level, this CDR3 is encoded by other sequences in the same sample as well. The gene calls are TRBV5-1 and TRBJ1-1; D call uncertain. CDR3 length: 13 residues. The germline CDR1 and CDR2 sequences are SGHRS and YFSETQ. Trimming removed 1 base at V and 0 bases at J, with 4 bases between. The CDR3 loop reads CASSLRVNTEAFF. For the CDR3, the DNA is TGCGCCAGCAGCTTGCGGGTGAACACTGAAGCTTTCTTT.

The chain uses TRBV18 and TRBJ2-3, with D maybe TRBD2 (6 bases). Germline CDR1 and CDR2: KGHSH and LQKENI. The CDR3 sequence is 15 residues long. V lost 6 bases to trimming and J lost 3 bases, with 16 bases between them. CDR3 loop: CASSPGGSGTDTQYF. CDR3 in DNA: TGTGCCAGCTCCCCTGGGGGGAGCGGAACAGATACGCAGTATTTT.

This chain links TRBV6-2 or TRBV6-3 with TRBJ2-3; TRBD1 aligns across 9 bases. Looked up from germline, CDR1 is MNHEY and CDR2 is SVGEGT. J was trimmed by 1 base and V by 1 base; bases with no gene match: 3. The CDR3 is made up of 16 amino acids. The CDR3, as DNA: TGTGCCAGCAGTTACTTCACAGGGGGCGGCACAGATACGCAGTATTTT. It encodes CASSYFTGGGTDTQYF.

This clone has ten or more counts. The CDR3 sequence is CASSLRVLNTIYF. The CDR3 DNA reads as TGTGCCAGCAGTTTACGTGTTTTAAACACCATATATTTT. The V and J genes are TRBV12-3 or TRBV12-4 and TRBJ1-3; D not certain. V was clipped by 2 bases and J by 6 bases, with 8 bases between them. The CDR3 covers 13 residues.

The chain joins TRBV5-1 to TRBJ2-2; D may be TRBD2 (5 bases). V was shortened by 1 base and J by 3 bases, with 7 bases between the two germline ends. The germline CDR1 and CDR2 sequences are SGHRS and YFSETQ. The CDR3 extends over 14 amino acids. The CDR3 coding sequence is TGCGCCAGCAGCTTGTTGGGAGACACCGGGGAGCTGTTTTTT. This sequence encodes CASSLLGDTGELFF.